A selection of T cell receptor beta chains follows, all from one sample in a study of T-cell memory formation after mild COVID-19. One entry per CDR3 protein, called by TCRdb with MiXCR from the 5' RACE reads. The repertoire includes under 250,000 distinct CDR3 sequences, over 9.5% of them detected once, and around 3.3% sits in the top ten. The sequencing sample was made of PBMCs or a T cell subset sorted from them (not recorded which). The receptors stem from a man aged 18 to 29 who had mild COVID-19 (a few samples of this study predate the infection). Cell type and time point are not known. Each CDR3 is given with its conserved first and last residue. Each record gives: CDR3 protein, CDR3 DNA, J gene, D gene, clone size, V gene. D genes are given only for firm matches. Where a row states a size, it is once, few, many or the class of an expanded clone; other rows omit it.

CDR3aa: CASRGLEETQYF
CDR3nt: TGTGCCAGCAGAGGGCTGGAGGAGACCCAGTACTTC
j_gene: TRBJ2-5
d_gene: NA
abundance: many
v_gene: TRBV27

CDR3aa: CASRPPGGYYNEQFF
CDR3nt: TGCGCCAGCAGGCCCCCGGGGGGTTACTACAATGAGCAGTTCTTC
j_gene: TRBJ2-1
d_gene: TRBD2
abundance: NA
v_gene: TRBV10-1

CDR3aa: CASSPRGNSGNTIYF
CDR3nt: TGTGCCAGCAGCCCCCGGGGGAACTCTGGAAACACCATATATTTT
j_gene: TRBJ1-3
d_gene: NA
abundance: few
v_gene: TRBV7-9

CDR3aa: CASGRLAGDQETQYF
CDR3nt: TGTGCCAGCGGGAGACTAGCGGGGGACCAAGAGACCCAGTACTTC
j_gene: TRBJ2-5
d_gene: TRBD2
abundance: NA
v_gene: TRBV27

CDR3aa: CASSPDLNNSPLHF
CDR3nt: TGTGCCAGCTCACCGGACCTAAATAATTCACCCCTCCACTTT
j_gene: TRBJ1-6
d_gene: NA
abundance: NA
v_gene: TRBV19

CDR3aa: CASSSQGYTQYF
CDR3nt: TGTGCCAGCAGCTCTCAGGGATATACGCAGTATTTT
j_gene: TRBJ2-3
d_gene: NA
abundance: NA
v_gene: TRBV7-2

CDR3aa: CASTKTGVTGAGELFF
CDR3nt: TGTGCCAGCACCAAAACCGGGGTCACAGGGGCCGGGGAGCTGTTTTTT
j_gene: TRBJ2-2
d_gene: TRBD1
abundance: NA
v_gene: TRBV6-6

CDR3aa: CASSPLGPNTEAFF
CDR3nt: TGTGCCAGCTCACCATTAGGGCCGAACACTGAAGCTTTCTTT
j_gene: TRBJ1-1
d_gene: NA
abundance: many
v_gene: TRBV18

CDR3aa: CASSLDRGYTEAFF
CDR3nt: TGCGCCAGCAGCTTGGACAGGGGATACACTGAAGCTTTCTTT
j_gene: TRBJ1-1
d_gene: TRBD1
abundance: NA
v_gene: TRBV5-1

CDR3aa: CASSPGVSPLHF
CDR3nt: TGTGCCAGCAGCCCAGGGGTCTCACCCCTCCACTTT
j_gene: TRBJ1-6
d_gene: NA
abundance: few
v_gene: TRBV3-1

CDR3aa: CASSFFGLTEAFF
CDR3nt: TGTGCCAGCAGCTTTTTCGGGTTAACTGAAGCTTTCTTT
j_gene: TRBJ1-1
d_gene: NA
abundance: many
v_gene: TRBV7-8

CDR3aa: CASSRMGSGQETQYF
CDR3nt: TGTGCCAGCAGCCGGATGGGTAGCGGACAAGAGACCCAGTACTTC
j_gene: TRBJ2-5
d_gene: NA
abundance: many
v_gene: TRBV7-2

CDR3aa: CASSQAWGSSNNEQFF
CDR3nt: TGTGCCAGCAGCCAAGCGTGGGGGTCTAGCAACAATGAGCAGTTCTTC
j_gene: TRBJ2-1
d_gene: NA
abundance: NA
v_gene: TRBV3-1

CDR3aa: CASSPSQTQYF
CDR3nt: TGTGCCAGCTCACCCTCCCAGACCCAGTACTTC
j_gene: TRBJ2-5
d_gene: NA
abundance: many
v_gene: TRBV18

CDR3aa: CASSLLGQTYNEQFF
CDR3nt: TGTGCCAGCAGCCTCCTCGGACAGACATACAATGAGCAGTTCTTC
j_gene: TRBJ2-1
d_gene: NA
abundance: NA
v_gene: TRBV3-1

CDR3aa: CASSSGLVQVGTQYF
CDR3nt: TGTGCCAGCAGTTCCGGACTAGTCCAAGTCGGGACGCAGTATTTT
j_gene: TRBJ2-3
d_gene: TRBD2
abundance: few
v_gene: TRBV28

CDR3aa: CASSTMDGRVGYTF
CDR3nt: TGTGCCAGCAGCACGATGGACGGGAGAGTCGGCTACACCTTC
j_gene: TRBJ1-2
d_gene: NA
abundance: NA
v_gene: TRBV12-3/TRBV12-4

CDR3aa: CASSTYSGQSLGGYTF
CDR3nt: TGTGCCAGCAGCACTTACTCAGGCCAGAGTTTAGGTGGCTACACCTTC
j_gene: TRBJ1-2
d_gene: NA
abundance: NA
v_gene: TRBV7-9

CDR3aa: CATSRVYGLNEKLFF
CDR3nt: TGTGCCACCAGCAGAGTTTACGGACTAAATGAAAAACTGTTTTTT
j_gene: TRBJ1-4
d_gene: NA
abundance: NA
v_gene: TRBV15

CDR3aa: CASSQEGGTGFPHEQYF
CDR3nt: TGTGCCAGCAGCCAAGAAGGGGGGACAGGGTTCCCTCACGAGCAGTACTTC
j_gene: TRBJ2-7
d_gene: TRBD1
abundance: NA
v_gene: TRBV4-2